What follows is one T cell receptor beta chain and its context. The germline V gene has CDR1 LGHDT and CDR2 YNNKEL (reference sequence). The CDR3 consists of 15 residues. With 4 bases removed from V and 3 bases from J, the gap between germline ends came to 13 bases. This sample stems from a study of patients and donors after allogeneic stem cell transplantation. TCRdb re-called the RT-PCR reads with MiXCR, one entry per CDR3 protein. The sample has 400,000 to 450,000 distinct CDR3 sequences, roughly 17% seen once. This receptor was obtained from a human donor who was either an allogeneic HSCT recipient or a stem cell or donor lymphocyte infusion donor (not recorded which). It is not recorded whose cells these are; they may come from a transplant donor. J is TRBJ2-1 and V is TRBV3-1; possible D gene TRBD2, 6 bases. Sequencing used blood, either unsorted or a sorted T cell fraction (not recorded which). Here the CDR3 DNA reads TGTGCCAGCAGCCGTGGGGGGTACCACTACAATGAGCAGTTCTTC. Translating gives CASSRGGYHYNEQFF.